The text below deals with one TCR beta chain. It has no known antigen specificity. No base-level quality is on record; no much larger clone is a single base apart. This sample was included in a study of cytomegalovirus exposure and HLA in healthy donors (TCRdb year 2017). Some background on the complete study: According to an earlier analysis of several hundred of the donors, about 180 million T cells yielded over 90 million unique TCR beta sequences and roughly 280 Gb of sequence data. Genome-wide SNP genotypes for about 55% of the roughly 670 donors were used in a later genetic analysis, which treated that subset as a discovery cohort. Typing coverage differed by locus: A, B, C, DRB1 and DQB1 were typed in roughly 620-630 donors, DQA1 in about 500, DPA1 in approximately 600, and DPB1 in roughly 470. Roughly 320 gigabases of sequencing data and around 85 million unique TCR sequences made up an early release that covered roughly 670 HLA-typed donors. About five DR-DQ haplotypes were handled as single units for association and clustering, since linkage in the cohort was strong. The study profiled the T cell repertoires of hundreds of subjects by immunosequencing and related them to cytomegalovirus serostatus. An earlier analysis of around 640 of the donors used high-throughput TCR beta sequencing to judge whether each TCR beta V gene segment behaved as functional or pseudogenic. Rather than drawing on any new phenotypic data, the later analysis identified candidate immune exposures from TCR beta sequences and the way those sequences occurred across donors. Besides the first cohort of some 670 subjects, a separate validation cohort made up of some 110 different subjects was used. HLA typing covered class I and class II loci at four-digit resolution. High-throughput TCR immunosequencing, statistical association of individual TCRs with disease status, and machine learning were combined to predict cytomegalovirus infection status. The genetic ancestry cluster associated with self-reported Caucasian donors included 80% to 90% of the roughly 400 genotyped donors. All discovery cohort repertoires had been generated using a single sequencing platform. The study was designed to test whether signatures of past pathogen exposure could be identified by cataloging public T cell receptors. Across 398 genotyped donors of the cohort, an average of roughly 250,000 unique TCR beta nucleotide sequences per donor were sequenced, and approximately 17% of those sequences were non-productive. Donor age, sex, ethnicity and CMV serostatus were compiled alongside the repertoire data. A later analysis re-analyzed previously published TCR beta repertoires from 666 donors and added high-resolution HLA genotyping to study TCR occurrence patterns.

According to the germline V gene, CDR1 reads LGHNA and CDR2 reads YNFKEQ. At the junction V is shortened by 3 bases and J by 0 bases, with 18 bases in between. The CDR3 sequence holds 19 residues, the cysteine and phenylalanine included. The entry retains the CDR3 DNA only, 57 bases that are in frame from base 1. The cohort was made up of approximately 670 healthy bone marrow donors. At the time of sampling, all cohort members were nominally healthy, though unrecorded immune exposures were likely present. The donor was CMV seronegative and belonged to the group of 352 seronegative cohort members. Each donor provided a peripheral blood sample, and peripheral blood mononuclear cells were used for TCR beta sequencing. The Qiagen DNeasy Blood Extraction Kit was used to extract genomic DNA from the blood cell samples. The paper as a whole reports these results and caveats: A later analysis found that HLA-associated TCR beta chains were more clonally expanded and had lower generation probabilities than equally common non-associated chains. At a false discovery rate of 0.05, a later analysis linked 15,000 to 20,000 TCR beta sequences to specific HLA alleles. Presence/absence analyses assumed roughly uniform sequencing depth across donors, an assumption that may not hold. A further reported finding was that TCR beta sequences accurately predicted the HLA-A and HLA-B alleles for most subjects in the first cohort. Linkage disequilibrium might explain the correlated functional status among segregating V segments, but an unknown experimental factor could not be ruled out. Immune exposure information for the cohort was limited to CMV serostatus. In an earlier analysis of over 550 of the donors, most TCR beta V segments were observed in productive rearrangements about 87% or about 30% of the time, broadly matching IMGT annotations. A later analysis found that TCR association rates varied across HLA loci, with DRB1 alleles showing the most associated TCRs and HLA-C alleles the fewest. The study gave a list of over 150 TCR beta chains associated with cytomegalovirus. According to a later analysis, most CMV-associated TCR beta chains appeared to be HLA-restricted, and the HLA associations seemed to be driven largely by CMV exposure. The cohort was sequenced for TCR beta chains only, and without alpha or paired-chain data the features that could be detected were limited. Compared with the 666-donor mean, donors in an Asian-associated ancestry cluster had fewer N-insertions in productive TCRs, according to a later genetic analysis. The authors suggested that the approach could potentially be extended to other disease states and immunological phenotypes. Strong co-occurrence of HLA alleles, especially DR and DQ, made assigning TCR associations to individual alleles difficult. Because counts were too low, about 15 rarely observed V segments, including chromosome 9 orphons, were left out of the earlier analysis of 587 of the donors. A later analysis reported that several top co-occurrence clusters appeared linked to parvovirus B19, influenza, CMV and Epstein-Barr virus. HLA typing was unavailable for some donors at each locus, so association tests used only the typed subset. V-gene and J-gene trimming of TCR beta chains was associated with a missense DCLRE1C variant in a later genetic analysis, and the association was replicated in an independent cohort. A group of highly shared sequence variants was considered likely to be a technical artifact of the sequencing pipeline. In both the original and validation cohorts, the classifier was reported to diagnose cytomegalovirus status with high specificity and sensitivity. A few of the identified cytomegalovirus-associated TCR beta chains were confirmed in vitro to be specific for cytomegalovirus antigens. Most TCR sequences were seen in very few donors, while some public TCRs were found in many individuals. Some IMGT-functional V segments, including TRBV6-2 and TRBV6-3, could not be told apart with the 87-base-pair reads, so those segments were excluded.

The library was prepared using the immunoSEQ multiplex PCR assay. For the multiplex PCR, a mixture combining 60 forward primers for TCR Vbeta segments and 13 reverse primers for TCR Jbeta segments was used. Amplification of the CDR3 region of rearranged TCR beta genes was performed with a multiplex PCR assay on genomic DNA. The amplified TCR beta libraries were sequenced on the Illumina HiSeq System as 87-base-pair reads. The original pipeline was this. Across the 600 to 700 repertoires, a later analysis counted 78 million or so unique TCR beta chains, 9.5 million to 12 million of which were shared by at least two donors. To remove PCR and sequencing errors, raw reads were error-corrected and collapsed into unique sequences using a nearest-neighbor algorithm that merged closely related sequences. V, D and J gene segments were assigned by aligning CDR3 sequences to IMGT reference sequences. Each retained sequence needed at least a six-nucleotide match to both a V gene segment and a J gene segment. Rearrangements were called productive when the CDR3 lacked stop codons and stayed in frame with V and J; all others were non-productive. CDR3 was defined by IMGT convention, running from the second conserved V-encoded cysteine to the conserved J-encoded phenylalanine. In an earlier analysis of roughly 580 of the donors, sequences lacking an unambiguous match to a single V gene segment were excluded. An earlier analysis of a few hundred of the donors called V segments functional above 56.7% productive rearrangements and segregating when the between-donor standard deviation exceeded 5%. A statistical classification framework was developed to diagnose cytomegalovirus status using the catalog of TCR beta chain sequences. In a later analysis, V and J genes were assigned by comparing TCR nucleotide sequences against IMGT/GENE-DB human TR gene sequences. A later analysis assigned CDR3 sequences and most-parsimonious VDJ recombination scenarios with the TCRdist pipeline. A later analysis defined each TCR beta chain by its CDR3 amino acid sequence plus V-gene family, and excluded reads lacking a unique V-gene family. In a later analysis, fewer than 650 highly shared, low-generation-probability nucleotide sequences were removed to address suspected cross-contamination and a sequencing artifact. For each public chain, a later analysis derived a clonal expansion index from normalized ranks of inferred template counts within each repertoire. Generation probabilities in a later analysis came from a VDJ recombination model fitted to out-of-frame rearrangements, and those results were checked against IGoR. In a later analysis, hypergeometric tests were used to score TCR-TCR, TCR-HLA and TCR-CMV co-occurrence, with a repertoire-size bias correction applied to TCR pairs. False discovery rates were estimated in a later analysis by permuting HLA or CMV assignments 20 times. In a later analysis, co-occurring TCRs were grouped using DBSCAN, and TCRdist sequence similarity was added for clustering within HLA-allele-positive subsets. For co-occurrence clustering, repertoires with fewer than 30,000 or more than 120,000 public chains were excluded, along with five repertoires with anomalous nucleotide sharing. TCRdb took this table from immuneACCESS and kept in-frame rearrangements with V and J called. Such tables lack part of the clones; where checked against another copy, unresolved V genes explain under half of the gap, and the rest is unexplained. From that table come the V and J calls and clone size; the DNA was used to work out D and trimming. Present in this sample are about 98,000 clones, around 68% of which were seen just once. Of the sample, roughly 2.5% is held by the ten largest clones.

The V gene is TRBV4-2 and the J gene is TRBJ1-6; the D gene is possibly TRBD1, with 5 bases matching. This clonotype was sampled from a man aged 50-59 years in good health and CMV-seronegative. Sequencing was done on a sample of PBMCs. The DNA reads as follows: TGTGCCAGCAGCCATCCCGGTTTGGGGCGGAGCTCCTATAATTCACCCCTCCACTTT. It encodes CASSHPGLGRSSYNSPLHF.